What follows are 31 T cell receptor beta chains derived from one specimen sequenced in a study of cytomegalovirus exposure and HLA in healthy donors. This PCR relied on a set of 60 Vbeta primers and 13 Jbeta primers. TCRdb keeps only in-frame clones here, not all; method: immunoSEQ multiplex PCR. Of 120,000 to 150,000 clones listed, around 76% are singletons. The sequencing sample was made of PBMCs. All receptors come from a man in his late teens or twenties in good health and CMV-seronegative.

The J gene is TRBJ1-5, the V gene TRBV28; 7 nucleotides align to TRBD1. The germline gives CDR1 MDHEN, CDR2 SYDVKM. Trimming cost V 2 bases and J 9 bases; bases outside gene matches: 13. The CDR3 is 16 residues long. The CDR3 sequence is CASSLPGTAYTRPQHF. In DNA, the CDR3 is TGTGCCAGCAGTTTACCAGGGACAGCCTATACTAGGCCCCAGCATTTT.

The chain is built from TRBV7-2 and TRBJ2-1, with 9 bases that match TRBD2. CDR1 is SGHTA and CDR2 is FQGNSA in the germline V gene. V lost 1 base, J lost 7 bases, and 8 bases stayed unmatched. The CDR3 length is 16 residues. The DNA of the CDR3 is TGTGCCAGCAGCTTAGAGCGGGCGGGAGGGCCGAATGAGCAGTTCTTC. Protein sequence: CASSLERAGGPNEQFF.

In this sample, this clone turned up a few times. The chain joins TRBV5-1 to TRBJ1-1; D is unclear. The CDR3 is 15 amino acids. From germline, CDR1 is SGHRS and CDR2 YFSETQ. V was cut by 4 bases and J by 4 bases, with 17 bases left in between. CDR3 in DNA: TGCGCCAGCAGCCGCCTAGCGCGGGAAGGCACTGAAGCTTTCTTT. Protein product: CASSRLAREGTEAFF.

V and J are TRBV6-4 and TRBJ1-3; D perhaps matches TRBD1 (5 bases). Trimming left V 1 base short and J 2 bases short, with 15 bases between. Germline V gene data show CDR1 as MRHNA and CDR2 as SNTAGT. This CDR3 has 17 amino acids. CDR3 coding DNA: TGTGCCAGCAGTGACTTTCACGGGGGGTGGCCTGGAAACACCATATATTTT. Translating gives CASSDFHGGWPGNTIYF.

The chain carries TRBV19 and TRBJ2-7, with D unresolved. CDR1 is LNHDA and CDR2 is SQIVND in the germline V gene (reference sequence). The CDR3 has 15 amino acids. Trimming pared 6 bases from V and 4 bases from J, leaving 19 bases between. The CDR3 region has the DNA TGTGCCAGTAGCTCTACCCCGGCAGGCACTTACGAGCAGTACTTC. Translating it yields CASSSTPAGTYEQYF.

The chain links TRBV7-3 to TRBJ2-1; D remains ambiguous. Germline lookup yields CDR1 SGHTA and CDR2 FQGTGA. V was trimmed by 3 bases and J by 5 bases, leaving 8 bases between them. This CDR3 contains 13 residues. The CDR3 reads CASSFLLHNEQFF. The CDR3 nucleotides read TGTGCCAGCAGCTTCCTCCTTCACAATGAGCAGTTCTTC.

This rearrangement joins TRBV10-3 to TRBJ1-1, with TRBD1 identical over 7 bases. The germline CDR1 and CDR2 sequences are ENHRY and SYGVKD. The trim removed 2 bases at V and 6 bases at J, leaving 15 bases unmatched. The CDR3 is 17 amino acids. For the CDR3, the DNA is TGTGCCATCAGTGAGGACAGGGTAACCCTCCGGGGTCCTGAAGCTTTCTTT. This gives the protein CAISEDRVTLRGPEAFF.

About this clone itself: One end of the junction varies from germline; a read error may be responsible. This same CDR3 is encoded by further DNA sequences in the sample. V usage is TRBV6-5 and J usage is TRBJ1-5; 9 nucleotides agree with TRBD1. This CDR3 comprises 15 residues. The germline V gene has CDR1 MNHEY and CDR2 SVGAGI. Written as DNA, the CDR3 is TGTGCCAGCAGACCGGACAGGGGCGGCAACCAGCCCCAGCATTTT. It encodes CASRPDRGGNQPQHF.

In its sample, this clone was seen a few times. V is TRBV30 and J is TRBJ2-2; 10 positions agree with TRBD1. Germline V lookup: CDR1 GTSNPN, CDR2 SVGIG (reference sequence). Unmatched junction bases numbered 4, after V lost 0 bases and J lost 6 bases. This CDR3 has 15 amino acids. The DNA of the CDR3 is TGTGCCTGGAGTGTTTGGGACAGGGGCGCCGGGGAGCTGTTTTTT. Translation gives CAWSVWDRGAGELFF.

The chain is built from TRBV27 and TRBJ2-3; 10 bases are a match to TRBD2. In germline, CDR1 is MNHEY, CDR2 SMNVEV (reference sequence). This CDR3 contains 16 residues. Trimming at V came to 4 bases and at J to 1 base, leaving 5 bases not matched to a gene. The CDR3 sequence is CASSWSGGAGTDTQYF. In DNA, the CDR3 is TGTGCCAGCAGTTGGAGCGGGGGGGCGGGCACAGATACGCAGTATTTT.

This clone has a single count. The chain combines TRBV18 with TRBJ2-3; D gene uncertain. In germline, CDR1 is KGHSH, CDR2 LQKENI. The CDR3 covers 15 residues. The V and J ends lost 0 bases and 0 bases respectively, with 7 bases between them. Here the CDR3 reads CASSPPQTSTDTQYF. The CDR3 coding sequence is TGTGCCAGCTCACCACCCCAAACTAGCACAGATACGCAGTATTTT.

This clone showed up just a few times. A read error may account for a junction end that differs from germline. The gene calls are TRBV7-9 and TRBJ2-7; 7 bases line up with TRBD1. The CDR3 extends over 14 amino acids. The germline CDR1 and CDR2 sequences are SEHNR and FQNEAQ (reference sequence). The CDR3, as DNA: TGTACCAGCAGCACACGGGACAGTTCCTACGAGCAGTACTTC. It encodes CTSSTRDSSYEQYF.

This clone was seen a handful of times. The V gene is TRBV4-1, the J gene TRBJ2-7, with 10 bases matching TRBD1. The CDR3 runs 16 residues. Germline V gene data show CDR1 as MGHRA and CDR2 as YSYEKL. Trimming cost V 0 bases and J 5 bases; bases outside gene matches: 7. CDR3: CASSQDRDRGFNEQYF. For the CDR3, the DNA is TGCGCCAGCAGCCAAGACCGGGACAGGGGTTTCAACGAGCAGTACTTC.

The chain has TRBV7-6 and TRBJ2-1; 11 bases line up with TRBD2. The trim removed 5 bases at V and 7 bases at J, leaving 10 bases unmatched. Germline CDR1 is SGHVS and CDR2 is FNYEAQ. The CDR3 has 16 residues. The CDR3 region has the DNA TGTGCCAGCAGCCCGAGAGCCCTAGCGGGGGGTAATGAGCAGTTCTTC. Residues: CASSPRALAGGNEQFF.

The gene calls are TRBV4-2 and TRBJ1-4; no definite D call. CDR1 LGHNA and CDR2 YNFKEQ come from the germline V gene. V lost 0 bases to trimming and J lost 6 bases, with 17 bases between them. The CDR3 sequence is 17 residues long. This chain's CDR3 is CASSQDLPGFLDEKLFF. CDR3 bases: TGTGCCAGCAGCCAAGATTTGCCGGGATTTCTGGATGAAAAACTGTTTTTT.

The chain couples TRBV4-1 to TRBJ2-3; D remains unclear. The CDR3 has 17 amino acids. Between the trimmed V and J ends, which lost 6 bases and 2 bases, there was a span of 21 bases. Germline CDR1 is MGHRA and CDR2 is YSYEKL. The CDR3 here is CASRRTVSAVLTDTQYF. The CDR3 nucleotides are TGCGCCAGCAGACGCACGGTCAGCGCCGTACTCACAGATACGCAGTATTTT.

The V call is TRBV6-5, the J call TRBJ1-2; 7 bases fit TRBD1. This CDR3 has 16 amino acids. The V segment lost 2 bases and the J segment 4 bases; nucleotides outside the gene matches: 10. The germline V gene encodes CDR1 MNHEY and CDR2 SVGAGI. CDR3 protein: CASSYTDTGEIYGYTF. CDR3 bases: TGTGCCAGCAGTTACACGGATACAGGGGAGATCTATGGCTACACCTTC.

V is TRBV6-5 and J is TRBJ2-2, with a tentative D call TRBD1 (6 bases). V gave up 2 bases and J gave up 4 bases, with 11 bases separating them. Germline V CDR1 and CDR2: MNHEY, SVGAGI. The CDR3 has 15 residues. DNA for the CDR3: TGTGCCAGCAGTTACCTACAGGGTTTCACCGGGGAGCTGTTTTTT. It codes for CASSYLQGFTGELFF.

The CDR3 DNA follows: TGTGCCAGCAGTGGAGTCGGGACAAGGGGATACGAGCAGTACTTC. This gives the protein CASSGVGTRGYEQYF. The V gene is TRBV28, the J gene TRBJ2-7; D is perhaps TRBD1 (6 bases). Looked up from germline, CDR1 is MDHEN and CDR2 is SYDVKM. Trimming left V 5 bases short and J 4 bases short, with 18 bases between. The CDR3 is made up of 15 amino acids. Variable domain in full (rest from reference TRBV28 and TRBJ2-7): DVKVTQSSRYLVKRTGEKVFLECVQDMDHENMFWYRQDPGLGLRLIYFSYDVKMKEKGDIPEGYSVSREKKERFSLILESASTNQTSMYLCASSGVGTRGYEQYFGPGTRLTVT.

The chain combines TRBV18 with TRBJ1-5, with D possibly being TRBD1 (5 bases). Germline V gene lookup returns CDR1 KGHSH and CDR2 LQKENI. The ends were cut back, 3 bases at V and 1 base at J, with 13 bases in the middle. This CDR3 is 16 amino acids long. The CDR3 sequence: CASSPGGHLSNQPQHF. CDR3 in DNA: TGTGCCAGCTCACCGGGAGGACATCTAAGCAATCAGCCCCAGCATTTT.

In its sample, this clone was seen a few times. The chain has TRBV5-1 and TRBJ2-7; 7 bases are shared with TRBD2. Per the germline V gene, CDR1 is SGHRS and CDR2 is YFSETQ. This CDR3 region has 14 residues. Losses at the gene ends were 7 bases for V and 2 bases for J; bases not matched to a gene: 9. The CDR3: CASSPAGAAYEQYF. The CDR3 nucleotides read TGCGCCAGCTCCCCGGCGGGAGCCGCCTACGAGCAGTACTTC.

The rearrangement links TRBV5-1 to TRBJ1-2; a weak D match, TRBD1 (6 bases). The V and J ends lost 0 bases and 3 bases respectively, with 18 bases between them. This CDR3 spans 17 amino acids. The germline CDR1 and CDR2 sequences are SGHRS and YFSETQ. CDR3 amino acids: CASSLGDHRVLDYGYTF. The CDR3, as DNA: TGCGCCAGCAGCTTGGGGGACCACAGGGTTTTAGACTATGGCTACACCTTC.

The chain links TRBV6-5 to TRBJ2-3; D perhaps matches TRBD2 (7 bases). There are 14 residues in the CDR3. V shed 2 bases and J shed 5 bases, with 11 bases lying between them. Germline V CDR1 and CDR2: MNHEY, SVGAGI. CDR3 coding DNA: TGTGCCAGCAGTTACCGGGGAGGGGGAGATACGCAGTATTTT. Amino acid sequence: CASSYRGGGDTQYF.

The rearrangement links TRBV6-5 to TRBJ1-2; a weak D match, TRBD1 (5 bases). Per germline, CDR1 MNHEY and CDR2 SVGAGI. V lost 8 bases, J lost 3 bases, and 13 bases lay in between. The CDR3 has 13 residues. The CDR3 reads CASRGSTDYGYTF. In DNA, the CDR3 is TGTGCCAGCCGGGGGAGTACGGACTATGGCTACACCTTC.

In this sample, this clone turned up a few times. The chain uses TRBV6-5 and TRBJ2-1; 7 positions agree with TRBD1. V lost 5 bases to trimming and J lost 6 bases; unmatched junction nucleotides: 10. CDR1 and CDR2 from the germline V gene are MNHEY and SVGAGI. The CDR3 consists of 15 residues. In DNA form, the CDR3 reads TGTGCCAGCAGTCCCCGGGACAGAGTAGGCAATGAGCAGTTCTTC. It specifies CASSPRDRVGNEQFF.

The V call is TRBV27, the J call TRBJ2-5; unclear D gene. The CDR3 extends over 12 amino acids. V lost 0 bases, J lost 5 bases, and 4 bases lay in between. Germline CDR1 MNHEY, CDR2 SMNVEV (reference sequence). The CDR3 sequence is CASSLSRETQYF. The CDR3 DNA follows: TGTGCCAGCAGTTTATCTCGGGAGACCCAGTACTTC.

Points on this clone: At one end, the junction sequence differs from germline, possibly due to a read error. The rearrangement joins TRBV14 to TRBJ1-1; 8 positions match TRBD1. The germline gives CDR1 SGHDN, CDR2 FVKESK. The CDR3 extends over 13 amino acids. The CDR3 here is CASSRAGGSTRYF. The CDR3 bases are TGTGCCAGCAGCCGGGCAGGGGGCTCGACAAGATACTTT.

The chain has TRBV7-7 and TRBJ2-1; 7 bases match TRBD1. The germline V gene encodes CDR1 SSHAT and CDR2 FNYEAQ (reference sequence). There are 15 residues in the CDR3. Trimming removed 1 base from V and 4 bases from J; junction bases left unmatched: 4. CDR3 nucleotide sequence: TGTGCCAGCAGCTTAGACAGGGGAATATACAATGAGCAGTTCTTC. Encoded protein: CASSLDRGIYNEQFF.

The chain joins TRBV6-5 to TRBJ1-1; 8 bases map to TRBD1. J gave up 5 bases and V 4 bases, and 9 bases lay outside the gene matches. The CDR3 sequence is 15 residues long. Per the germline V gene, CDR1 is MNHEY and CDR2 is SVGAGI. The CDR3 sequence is CASSSTGGLGTEAFF. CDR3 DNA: TGTGCCAGCAGTTCCACAGGGGGGTTGGGTACTGAAGCTTTCTTT.

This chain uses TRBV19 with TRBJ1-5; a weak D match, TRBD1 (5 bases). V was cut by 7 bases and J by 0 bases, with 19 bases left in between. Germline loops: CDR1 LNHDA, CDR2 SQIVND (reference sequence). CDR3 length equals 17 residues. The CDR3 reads CASTRDGAGYSNQPQHF. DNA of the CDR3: TGTGCCAGTACCAGAGACGGGGCGGGATATAGCAATCAGCCCCAGCATTTT.

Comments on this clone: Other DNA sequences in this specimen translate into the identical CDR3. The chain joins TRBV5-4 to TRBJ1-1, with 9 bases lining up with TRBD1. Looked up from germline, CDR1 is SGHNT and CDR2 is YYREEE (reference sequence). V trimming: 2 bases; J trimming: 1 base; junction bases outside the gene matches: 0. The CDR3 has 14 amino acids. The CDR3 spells CASSLQGANTEAFF. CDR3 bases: TGTGCCAGCAGCTTACAGGGGGCGAACACTGAAGCTTTCTTT.